Below, one T cell receptor beta chain is given with its context. This sample was included in a study of T cells expressing NK-cell markers. No DNA is given; TCRdb re-called the 5' RACE reads and lists each CDR3 protein once. In total, the table holds approximately 380,000 distinct CDR3 sequences. The germline gives CDR1 KGHDR, CDR2 SFDVKD. This CDR3 has 14 residues. The sequenced sample consisted of blood T cells: a sorted CD56 or NKG2C T cell subset, CD4+ or CD8+ T cells, or bulk PBMC T cells (not recorded which). The sequence was obtained from a man aged 18-75 years in good health. The rearrangement uses TRBV24-1 and TRBJ1-1. CDR3 amino acids: CATSEGTVNTEAFF.